The 17 T cell receptor beta chains listed next were all sequenced from one sample in a study of T-cell memory formation after mild COVID-19. A single record per CDR3 protein comes from TCRdb applying MiXCR to the 5' RACE reads. The data show under 250,000 distinct CDR3 sequences, roughly 27% seen once. The sample taken for sequencing was PBMCs or a T cell subset sorted from them (not recorded which). These receptors were taken from an adult woman who had mild COVID-19 (a few samples of this study predate the infection). Cell type and time point are not known.

The J gene is TRBJ2-3, the V gene TRBV20-1, with D perhaps matching TRBD1 (6 bases). Trimming shortened V by 6 bases and J by 2 bases, and 12 bases separated the two germline ends. CDR3 length equals 13 residues. Germline assignment: CDR1 DFQATT and CDR2 SNEGSKA (reference sequence). DNA of the CDR3: TGCAGTGCCTGGGGGCCGGACACAGATACGCAGTATTTT. Amino acid sequence: CSAWGPDTDTQYF.

This clonotype has only a few counts. The chain recombines TRBV29-1 with TRBJ1-1; D perhaps matches TRBD1 (6 bases). In germline, CDR1 is SQVTM, CDR2 ANQGSEA. Trimming cost V 4 bases and J 4 bases, with 13 bases left between them. The CDR3 is 13 residues long. CDR3 bases: TGCAGCGTTGCCGGGGGGCGTCCCACTGAAGCTTTCTTT. Its protein is CSVAGGRPTEAFF. Based on the CDR3 plus reference TRBV29-1 and TRBJ1-1, the full variable domain is SAVISQKPSRDICQRGTSLTIQCQVDSQVTMMFWYRQQPGQSLTLIATANQGSEATYESGFVIDKFPISRPNLTFSTLTVSNMSPEDSSIYLCSVAGGRPTEAFFGQGTRLTVV.

This clonotype was counted a few times. This rearrangement joins TRBV25-1 to TRBJ1-1, with 7 nucleotides matching TRBD1. Per the germline V gene, CDR1 is MGHDK and CDR2 is SYGVNS. This CDR3 is built from 14 residues. V shed 4 bases, J shed 4 bases, and the junction held 6 bases outside the gene matches. The chain's CDR3 is CASSAQGRITEAFF. CDR3 nucleotide sequence: TGTGCCAGCAGTGCACAGGGGAGGATCACTGAAGCTTTCTTT.

This clonotype turned up a few times. The CDR3 DNA reads as TGTGCCAGCCTTAACAGGGGACCTCCTTATGGCTACACCTTC. Its protein is CASLNRGPPYGYTF. This sequence joins TRBV19 and TRBJ1-2; 7 positions agree with TRBD1. CDR3 length equals 14 residues. Germline V lookup: CDR1 LNHDA, CDR2 SQIVND (reference sequence). The V and J ends lost 9 bases and 5 bases, in that order; junction bases with no gene match: 12.

This clonotype was detected only a few times. The chain has TRBV6-5 and TRBJ2-2; 9 bases align to TRBD2. With 6 bases clipped from V and 5 bases from J, the junction kept 19 bases outside the gene matches. Germline CDR1 MNHEY, CDR2 SVGAGI. This CDR3 is 19 amino acids long. Here the CDR3 DNA reads TGTGCCAGCAGACCCCGTCTGAGGCGGGGGGGCGCCAGTACCGGGGAGCTGTTTTTT. Translated: CASRPRLRRGGASTGELFF.

The chain's CDR3 is CASSPSRTLNTEAFF. CDR3 in DNA: TGTGCCAGCAGCCCCTCGAGGACATTGAACACTGAAGCTTTCTTT. The chain couples TRBV3-1 to TRBJ1-1; TRBD1 might be the D (5 bases). The CDR3 is 15 amino acids. Germline V CDR1 and CDR2: LGHDT, YNNKEL (reference sequence). The germline V and J ends were trimmed by 4 bases and 0 bases, with 12 bases remaining between them.

The sample holds a few counts of this clonotype. This chain connects TRBV2 to TRBJ1-6; D perhaps matches TRBD1 (5 bases). V was trimmed by 8 bases and J by 6 bases, leaving 17 bases between them. The CDR3 is 15 residues long. The germline V gene encodes CDR1 SNHLY and CDR2 FYNNEI. CDR3 residues: CASCSGGSGNSPLHF. The CDR3 DNA is TGTGCCAGCTGTAGCGGGGGTTCCGGTAATTCACCCCTCCACTTT.

This sequence joins TRBV4-3 and TRBJ2-1; 11 bases fit TRBD2. Per the germline V gene, CDR1 is LGHNA and CDR2 is YSLEER. Trimming at V came to 1 base and at J to 8 bases, leaving 10 bases not matched to a gene. The CDR3 runs to 17 residues. The CDR3 DNA is TGCGCCAGCAGCCAAGGTTTCGTAGCGGGAGGGCCCCATGAGCAGTTCTTC. Translation gives CASSQGFVAGGPHEQFF.

This rearrangement joins TRBV6-2 or TRBV6-3 to TRBJ2-3, with D tentatively TRBD2 (5 bases). This CDR3 region has 19 residues. The germline gives CDR1 MNHEY, CDR2 SVGEGT. V was cut by 2 bases and J by 0 bases, with 21 bases left in between. The CDR3 sequence: CASSYIPGVVASSTDTQYF. CDR3 bases: TGTGCCAGCAGTTACATACCCGGCGTCGTAGCGTCGAGCACAGATACGCAGTATTTT.

This clonotype was seen a few times. CDR3 nucleotide sequence: TGTGCCTGGAGTGTACGTGTGCGGGAGACCCAGTACTTC. Translation: CAWSVRVRETQYF. The gene calls are TRBV30 and TRBJ2-5; D unresolved. The ends were cut back, 0 bases at V and 5 bases at J, with 10 bases in the middle. CDR1 GTSNPN and CDR2 SVGIG come from the germline V gene (reference sequence). This CDR3 has 13 amino acids.

CDR3 sequence: CASSGTKSNSGNTIYF. DNA for the CDR3: TGCGCCAGCAGCGGGACAAAGAGCAACTCTGGAAACACCATATATTTT. The chain recombines TRBV5-1 with TRBJ1-3, with D tentatively TRBD1 (6 bases). The V end was cut by 4 bases, the J end by 0 bases, with 14 bases between. This CDR3 region has 16 residues. The germline V gene has CDR1 SGHRS and CDR2 YFSETQ.

This clonotype occurred a few times. This chain joins TRBV24-1 and TRBJ2-2; tentatively, D is TRBD2 (6 bases). The CDR3 sequence is 15 residues long. From germline, CDR1 is KGHDR and CDR2 SFDVKD. Trimming took 6 bases from V and 0 from J, leaving 10 bases between them. The CDR3 DNA reads TGTGCCACCAGTCGCGGCGGGACGAACACCGGGGAGCTGTTTTTT. Amino acid sequence: CATSRGGTNTGELFF.

This clonotype was observed a few times. This chain links TRBV20-1 with TRBJ2-3, with 9 bases lining up with TRBD2. J was trimmed by 0 bases and V by 6 bases; bases with no gene match: 16. This CDR3 comprises 18 residues. CDR1 is DFQATT, CDR2 SNEGSKA, per germline (reference sequence). The CDR3 sequence: CSANLVPLAGPSTDTQYF. The CDR3 nucleotides read TGCAGTGCCAACTTAGTGCCTCTAGCGGGACCTAGCACAGATACGCAGTATTTT.

V and J are TRBV3-1 and TRBJ1-1; D possibly corresponds to TRBD1 (6 bases). V lost 1 base, J lost 4 bases, and 10 bases lay in between. Per the germline V gene, CDR1 is LGHDT and CDR2 is YNNKEL (reference sequence). The length of the CDR3 is 14 residues. DNA for the CDR3: TGTGCCAGCAGCCAAGTACAGGGAGCCACTGAAGCTTTCTTT. This sequence encodes CASSQVQGATEAFF.

The rearrangement links TRBV24-1 to TRBJ2-3, with a tentative D call TRBD1 (5 bases). This CDR3 comprises 13 residues. Germline V CDR1 and CDR2: KGHDR, SFDVKD. Trimming removed 9 bases from V and 3 bases from J, with 12 bases in between. The DNA of the CDR3 is TGTGCCACCGGAACAGGTCGGACAGATACGCAGTATTTT. Amino acid sequence: CATGTGRTDTQYF.

This clonotype was seen only a few times. The chain links TRBV11-3 to TRBJ2-2, with D possibly being TRBD2 (6 bases). V was shortened by 2 bases and J by 11 bases, with 9 bases between the two germline ends. CDR3 length: 12 amino acids. Germline V lookup: CDR1 SGHNT, CDR2 YENEEA. The CDR3 DNA reads TGTGCCAGCAGCTTAACGGGAGATGAGCTGTTTTTT. It specifies CASSLTGDELFF.

In nucleotides, the CDR3 is TGTGCCAGCAGCAACCAGGGACAGGGTTGGAATGAGCAGTTCTTC. Encoded protein: CASSNQGQGWNEQFF. The V call is TRBV2, the J call TRBJ2-1, with 9 nucleotides matching TRBD1. Unmatched junction bases numbered 10, after V lost 6 bases and J lost 7 bases. CDR3 size: 15 residues. The V gene's germline CDR1 is SNHLY and CDR2 FYNNEI.